A selection of T cell receptor beta chains follows, all from one sample in a study of blood T cell repertoires in COVID-19. The table came from immunoSEQ multiplex PCR; TCRdb's copy has only in-frame clones and leaves some out. This sample yields approximately 250,000 clones, of which approximately 86% are seen a single time; approximately 9.7% belongs to the top ten. Sequencing used peripheral blood. The receptors were gathered from a man in his forties with active or convalescent COVID-19. Each CDR3 is given with its conserved first and last residue. A D gene is named only where the DNA matches it firmly. Some rows have no size entry. The others give once, few or many, or a class for an expanded clone.

clone size: NA; J gene: TRBJ2-3; D gene: TRBD2; V gene: TRBV2; CDR3 DNA: TGTGCCAGCAGTAAAGGACTAGATGGCACAGATACGCAGTATTTT; CDR3 protein: CASSKGLDGTDTQYF
clone size: NA; J gene: TRBJ2-2; D gene: NA; V gene: TRBV30; CDR3 DNA: TGTGCCTGGACCAAAGCAGGGGTTGACACCGGGGAGCTGTTTTTT; CDR3 protein: CAWTKAGVDTGELFF
clone size: once; J gene: TRBJ1-6; D gene: NA; V gene: TRBV2; CDR3 DNA: TGTGCCAGCAGTGAACCTAGGGGAAGGGGCACAGTAGGGTCACCCCTCCACTTT; CDR3 protein: CASSEPRGRGTVGSPLHF
clone size: NA; J gene: TRBJ1-2; D gene: NA; V gene: TRBV29-1; CDR3 DNA: TGCAGCGCCTTAACGACAGGACCATCTAACTATGGCTACACCTTC; CDR3 protein: CSALTTGPSNYGYTF
clone size: NA; J gene: TRBJ1-5; D gene: NA; V gene: TRBV10-3; CDR3 DNA: TGTGCCATCACGGAGGATAGCAATCAGCCCCAGCATTTT; CDR3 protein: CAITEDSNQPQHF
clone size: few; J gene: TRBJ1-5; D gene: NA; V gene: TRBV23-1; CDR3 DNA: TGCGCCAGCAGTCAATCCCACAGCAGTTGCAATCAGCCCCAGCATTTT; CDR3 protein: CASSQSHSSCNQPQHF
clone size: NA; J gene: TRBJ2-1; D gene: NA; V gene: TRBV29-1; CDR3 DNA: TGCAGCGTCCCACGAGGGGCTAGCGGACAGGGTGAGCAGTTCTTC; CDR3 protein: CSVPRGASGQGEQFF
clone size: NA; J gene: TRBJ1-2; D gene: NA; V gene: TRBV24-1; CDR3 DNA: TGTGCCACTAGTCAGGAAAACTATGGCTACACCTTC; CDR3 protein: CATSQENYGYTF
clone size: NA; J gene: TRBJ2-7; D gene: NA; V gene: TRBV5-1; CDR3 DNA: TGCGCCAGCAGCTTGTTGACCGACACCTACGAGCAGTACTTC; CDR3 protein: CASSLLTDTYEQYF
clone size: NA; J gene: TRBJ2-7; D gene: TRBD2; V gene: TRBV4-2; CDR3 DNA: TGTGCCAGCAGCCAAACGGGACTAGCGGGAGAAGGGTCCTCCTACGAGCAGTACTTC; CDR3 protein: CASSQTGLAGEGSSYEQYF
clone size: NA; J gene: TRBJ2-7; D gene: TRBD2; V gene: TRBV9; CDR3 DNA: TGTGCCAGCAGCGTAGGCCCGGGGGGGAACTACGAGCAGTACTTC; CDR3 protein: CASSVGPGGNYEQYF
clone size: NA; J gene: TRBJ1-1; D gene: NA; V gene: TRBV4-1; CDR3 DNA: TGCGCCAGCAGCCAAGATCCCCGGTATGGTGCGGACACTGAAGCTTTCTTT; CDR3 protein: CASSQDPRYGADTEAFF
clone size: NA; J gene: TRBJ2-1; D gene: NA; V gene: TRBV10-1; CDR3 DNA: TGCGCCAGCAGTGGGGGAGCGCTCGTGGGGCAGTTCTTC; CDR3 protein: CASSGGALVGQFF
clone size: NA; J gene: TRBJ1-1; D gene: NA; V gene: TRBV13; CDR3 DNA: TGTGCCAGCAGCTTGAGCAGCGGCACTGAAGCTTTCTTT; CDR3 protein: CASSLSSGTEAFF
clone size: few; J gene: TRBJ1-4; D gene: NA; V gene: TRBV13; CDR3 DNA: TGTGCCAGCAGCTCCTGGGAGACTCTAGCAACTAATGAAAAACTGTTTTTT; CDR3 protein: CASSSWETLATNEKLFF
clone size: NA; J gene: TRBJ1-2; D gene: TRBD1; V gene: TRBV3-1/TRBV3-2; CDR3 DNA: TGTGCCAGCAGCCAAGAGCCTGGGCAGGGGGCCCATGGCTACACCTTC; CDR3 protein: CASSQEPGQGAHGYTF
clone size: NA; J gene: TRBJ1-4; D gene: NA; V gene: TRBV4-1; CDR3 DNA: TGCGCCAGCAGCCAAGATAGGCGGGAAAAACTGTTTTTT; CDR3 protein: CASSQDRREKLFF
clone size: NA; J gene: TRBJ2-4; D gene: NA; V gene: TRBV6-5; CDR3 DNA: TGTGCCAGCCAGAGACTTCTAGCCAAAAACATTCAGTACTTC; CDR3 protein: CASQRLLAKNIQYF
clone size: NA; J gene: TRBJ1-2; D gene: TRBD1; V gene: TRBV28; CDR3 DNA: TGTGCCAGCAGGCCGACAGGGGGTGGAAGGTATGGCTACACCTTC; CDR3 protein: CASRPTGGGRYGYTF
clone size: NA; J gene: TRBJ1-5; D gene: NA; V gene: TRBV27; CDR3 DNA: TGTGCCAGCAGTTTCGGAGGCCCTAGCAATCAGCCCCAGCATTTT; CDR3 protein: CASSFGGPSNQPQHF
clone size: NA; J gene: TRBJ2-7; D gene: TRBD1; V gene: TRBV2; CDR3 DNA: TGTGCCAGCAGTGGAGGGACAGGTCTCTACGAGCAGTACTTC; CDR3 protein: CASSGGTGLYEQYF
clone size: NA; J gene: TRBJ1-4; D gene: NA; V gene: TRBV30; CDR3 DNA: TGTGCCTGGAGTGCCGGGGAGGGGGAAAAACTGTTTTTT; CDR3 protein: CAWSAGEGEKLFF
clone size: once; J gene: TRBJ1-2; D gene: NA; V gene: TRBV6-1; CDR3 DNA: TGTGCCAGCAGTGAAACGGGGGACTACTATGGCTACACCTTC; CDR3 protein: CASSETGDYYGYTF
clone size: NA; J gene: TRBJ1-6; D gene: NA; V gene: TRBV28; CDR3 DNA: TGTGCCAGCTCAGAGGGCTCCTATAATTCACCCCTCCACTTT; CDR3 protein: CASSEGSYNSPLHF
clone size: NA; J gene: TRBJ1-5; D gene: NA; V gene: TRBV24-1; CDR3 DNA: TGTGCCACCAGTGTGGGTGGGCCCGGTCAGCCCCAGCATTTT; CDR3 protein: CATSVGGPGQPQHF
clone size: NA; J gene: TRBJ2-6; D gene: NA; V gene: TRBV4-2; CDR3 DNA: TGTGCCAGCAGCCAAGATGAGGCCGGGGCCAACGTCCTGACTTTC; CDR3 protein: CASSQDEAGANVLTF
clone size: NA; J gene: TRBJ2-7; D gene: TRBD1; V gene: TRBV2; CDR3 DNA: TGTGCCAGCAGTCCGTCCCGGGACAGGGGGGGTGAGCAGTACTTC; CDR3 protein: CASSPSRDRGGEQYF
clone size: NA; J gene: TRBJ2-4; D gene: NA; V gene: TRBV18; CDR3 DNA: TGTGCCAGCTCACCACCGGGCAGGGGGGAAAACATTCAGTACTTC; CDR3 protein: CASSPPGRGENIQYF
clone size: NA; J gene: TRBJ2-1; D gene: TRBD2; V gene: TRBV5-1; CDR3 DNA: TGCGCCAGCAGCTCCAGCGGGAGGAACTACAATGAGCAGTTCTTC; CDR3 protein: CASSSSGRNYNEQFF
clone size: NA; J gene: TRBJ1-1; D gene: NA; V gene: TRBV29-1; CDR3 DNA: TGCAGCGTTGATCGGGGTCTTGGGGCTGAAGCTTTCTTT; CDR3 protein: CSVDRGLGAEAFF
clone size: NA; J gene: TRBJ1-5; D gene: NA; V gene: TRBV19; CDR3 DNA: TGTGCCAGTAGTATGGGGAGGTATAGCAATCAGCCCCAGCATTTT; CDR3 protein: CASSMGRYSNQPQHF
clone size: NA; J gene: TRBJ1-2; D gene: NA; V gene: TRBV24-1; CDR3 DNA: TGTGCCACCAGTGATACCTGGGCCGTATATGGCTACACCTTC; CDR3 protein: CATSDTWAVYGYTF
clone size: NA; J gene: TRBJ1-2; D gene: TRBD1; V gene: TRBV5-6; CDR3 DNA: TGTGCCAGCAGCTTGGGGGTAACAGGGGACTATGGCTACACCTTC; CDR3 protein: CASSLGVTGDYGYTF
clone size: NA; J gene: TRBJ1-5; D gene: NA; V gene: TRBV7-9; CDR3 DNA: TGTGCCAGCAGCGATACAGGGATTATCAATCAGCCCCAGCATTTT; CDR3 protein: CASSDTGIINQPQHF
clone size: NA; J gene: TRBJ2-1; D gene: TRBD2; V gene: TRBV9; CDR3 DNA: TGTGCCAGCAGCCAAGGAGCGGGATACAATGAGCAGTTCTTC; CDR3 protein: CASSQGAGYNEQFF
clone size: NA; J gene: TRBJ1-1; D gene: NA; V gene: TRBV6-1; CDR3 DNA: TGTGCCAGCAGTGAATGGGGATCGCCAGGGGCTGAAGCTTTCTTT; CDR3 protein: CASSEWGSPGAEAFF
clone size: once; J gene: TRBJ2-7; D gene: NA; V gene: TRBV11-2; CDR3 DNA: TGTGCCAGCAGCTTAGATCTGGCCGAGCAGTACTTC; CDR3 protein: CASSLDLAEQYF
clone size: NA; J gene: TRBJ1-6; D gene: TRBD1; V gene: TRBV28; CDR3 DNA: TGTGCCAGCACAGGGGACAGTTCACCCCTCCACTTT; CDR3 protein: CASTGDSSPLHF
clone size: NA; J gene: TRBJ2-3; D gene: NA; V gene: TRBV24-1; CDR3 DNA: TGTGCCACCAGTGACCGTCGGACCCGGGGGAGCACAGATACGCAGTATTTT; CDR3 protein: CATSDRRTRGSTDTQYF
clone size: once; J gene: TRBJ2-7; D gene: NA; V gene: TRBV18; CDR3 DNA: TGTGCCAGCTCCCCGTTGGAGGCCCCGGGACACGCCTACGAGCAGTACTTC; CDR3 protein: CASSPLEAPGHAYEQYF
clone size: NA; J gene: TRBJ2-7; D gene: TRBD2; V gene: TRBV27; CDR3 DNA: TGTGCCACACTCGGACCCCTCGCAGGACTAGCGGGACGTGAGCAGTACTTC; CDR3 protein: CATLGPLAGLAGREQYF
clone size: NA; J gene: TRBJ2-1; D gene: TRBD1; V gene: TRBV7-3; CDR3 DNA: TGTGCCAGCAGCACCGAACAGGGGGGTTACAATGAGCAGTTCTTC; CDR3 protein: CASSTEQGGYNEQFF
clone size: NA; J gene: TRBJ2-3; D gene: TRBD2; V gene: TRBV5-5; CDR3 DNA: TGTGCCAGCAGCTGGGGGACTATCTCTAGCACAGATACGCAGTATTTT; CDR3 protein: CASSWGTISSTDTQYF